This T cell receptor beta chain was observed in a study of cytomegalovirus exposure and HLA in healthy donors. Across the whole study: Out of fewer than 500 genotyped donors, about 80% belonged to the Caucasian-associated ancestry cluster.

The CDR3 runs 16 residues. V was cut by 10 bases and J by 8 bases, with 26 bases left in between. The germline V gene encodes CDR1 KGHSH and CDR2 LQKENI. The PCR ran on 60 Vbeta and 13 Jbeta primers. Clones were read by immunoSEQ multiplex PCR, and TCRdb kept only the in-frame ones, dropping some. The sample has more than 85,000 clones; 78% are singletons. The sequenced sample consisted of PBMCs. The receptor was isolated from a male donor in good health and CMV-seronegative. The chain has TRBV18 and TRBJ1-4; D is perhaps TRBD1 (5 bases). The CDR3 sequence: CATVPGRIFSGEKLFF. CDR3 nucleotides: TGTGCCACTGTTCCGGGGAGGATTTTTTCAGGGGAAAAACTGTTTTTT.